Below, 6 T cell receptor beta chains from the same sample are listed, as sequenced in a study of CD8 T cells in cerebrospinal fluid in Alzheimer's disease. From its re-call of the 10x single-cell sequencing reads, TCRdb lists each CDR3 protein once, without DNA. The table lists about 1,400 distinct CDR3 sequences. Sequenced sample: cerebrospinal fluid. Receptors were obtained from a human donor with mild cognitive impairment.

This clonotype is large by frequency. The chain couples TRBV6-2 or TRBV6-3 to TRBJ2-3; with no DNA, the TCRdb D assignment of TRBD2 cannot be verified. Germline values: CDR1 MNHEY, CDR2 SVGEGT. The CDR3 spans 15 residues. CDR3 region: CASSYGTRSTDTQYF.

This clonotype registers medium-sized by frequency. The chain recombines TRBV18 with TRBJ1-4. CDR3 length: 14 amino acids. Germline CDR1 and CDR2: KGHSH and LQKENI. CDR3 in amino acids: CASSPRGADEKLFF.

This clonotype is classed as large by frequency. This chain joins TRBV2 and TRBJ2-5; without DNA, the TCRdb call of TRBD1 cannot be checked. Per the germline V gene, CDR1 is SNHLY and CDR2 is FYNNEI. CDR3 size: 16 residues. The CDR3 spells CASRPLEGFFQETQYF.

This chain joins TRBV13 and TRBJ1-5; TCRdb indicates TRBD1, and absent DNA this call remains unverified. CDR1 is PRHDT and CDR2 is FYEKMQ in the germline V gene (reference sequence). The CDR3 runs to 21 residues. CDR3: CASSDDSYGSHEPGDDQPQHF. The full variable domain, completed using reference TRBV13 and TRBJ1-5, is AAGVIQSPRHLIKEKRETATLKCYPIPRHDTVYWYQQGPGQDPQFLISFYEKMQSDKGSIPDRFSAQQFSDYHSELNMSSLELGDSALYFCASSDDSYGSHEPGDDQPQHFGDGTRLSIL.

This chain's CDR3 is CACAAVYEQYF. The genes are TRBV2 and TRBJ2-7. Germline CDR1 SNHLY, CDR2 FYNNEI. The CDR3 sequence is 11 residues long. The entire variable domain, with the rest obtained from reference TRBV2 and TRBJ2-7, is as follows: EPEVTQTPSHQVTQMGQEVILRCVPISNHLYFYWYRQILGQKVEFLVSFYNNEISEKSEIFDDQFSVERPDGSNFTLKIRSTKLEDSAMYFCACAAVYEQYFGPGTRLTVT.

This clonotype ranks as medium-sized in terms of frequency. The chain carries TRBV6-5 and TRBJ2-7; TCRdb outputs TRBD1, but without DNA this stays unchecked. Germline V gives CDR1 MNHEY, CDR2 SVGAGI. The CDR3 covers 14 residues. CDR3 sequence: CASRPLDSSREQYF.